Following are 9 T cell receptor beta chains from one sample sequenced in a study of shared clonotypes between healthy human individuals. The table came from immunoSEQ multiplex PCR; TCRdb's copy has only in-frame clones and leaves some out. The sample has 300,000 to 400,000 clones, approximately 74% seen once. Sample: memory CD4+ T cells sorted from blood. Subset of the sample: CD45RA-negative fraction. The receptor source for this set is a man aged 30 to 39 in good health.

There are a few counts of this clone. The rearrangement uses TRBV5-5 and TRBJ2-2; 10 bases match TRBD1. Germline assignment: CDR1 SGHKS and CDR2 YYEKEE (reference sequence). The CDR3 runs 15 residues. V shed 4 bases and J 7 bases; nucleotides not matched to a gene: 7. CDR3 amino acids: CASSPGTGVYGELFF. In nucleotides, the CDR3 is TGTGCCAGCAGCCCCGGGACAGGGGTGTACGGGGAGCTGTTTTTT.

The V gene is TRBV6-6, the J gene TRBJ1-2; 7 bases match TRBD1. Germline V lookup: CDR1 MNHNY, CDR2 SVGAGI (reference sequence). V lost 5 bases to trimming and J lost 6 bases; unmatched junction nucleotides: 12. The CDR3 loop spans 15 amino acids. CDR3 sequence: CASSLLGDRKNGYTF. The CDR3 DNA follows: TGTGCCAGCAGTCTCCTTGGGGACAGAAAAAATGGCTACACCTTC.

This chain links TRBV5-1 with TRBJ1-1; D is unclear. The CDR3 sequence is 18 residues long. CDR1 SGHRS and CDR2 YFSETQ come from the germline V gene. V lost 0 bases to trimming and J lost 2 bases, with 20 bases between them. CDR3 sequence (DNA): TGCGCCAGCAGCTTGGCCCACATATGGAAGCAAGGAAACACTGAAGCTTTCTTT. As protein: CASSLAHIWKQGNTEAFF.

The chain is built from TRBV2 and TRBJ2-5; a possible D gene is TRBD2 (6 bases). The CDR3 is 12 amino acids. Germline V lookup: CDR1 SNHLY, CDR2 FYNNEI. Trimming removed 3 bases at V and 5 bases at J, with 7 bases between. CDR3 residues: CASSDRGETQYF. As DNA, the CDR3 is TGTGCCAGCAGTGATCGGGGGGAGACCCAGTACTTC.

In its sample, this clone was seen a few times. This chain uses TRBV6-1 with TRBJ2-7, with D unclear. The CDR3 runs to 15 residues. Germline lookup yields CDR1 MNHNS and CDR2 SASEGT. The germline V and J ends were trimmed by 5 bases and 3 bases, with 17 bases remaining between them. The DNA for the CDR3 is TGTGCCAGCAGTTTACCCAGCTCCCAAATCTACGAGCAGTACTTC. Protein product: CASSLPSSQIYEQYF.

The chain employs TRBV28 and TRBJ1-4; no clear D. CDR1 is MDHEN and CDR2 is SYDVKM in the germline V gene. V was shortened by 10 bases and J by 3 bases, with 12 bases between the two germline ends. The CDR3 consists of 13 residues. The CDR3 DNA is TGTGCCACCTCTAGGGTGGCTAATGAAAAACTGTTTTTT. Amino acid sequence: CATSRVANEKLFF.

The CDR3 bases are TGTGCCAGCAGGGTTGGGACAGGGAGGGGTCAGCCCCAGCATTTT. Translated, it gives CASRVGTGRGQPQHF. The rearrangement uses TRBV28 and TRBJ1-5; TRBD1 matches 9 bases. The CDR3 extends over 15 amino acids. CDR1 MDHEN and CDR2 SYDVKM come from the germline V gene. The trim removed 6 bases at V and 6 bases at J, leaving 9 bases unmatched.

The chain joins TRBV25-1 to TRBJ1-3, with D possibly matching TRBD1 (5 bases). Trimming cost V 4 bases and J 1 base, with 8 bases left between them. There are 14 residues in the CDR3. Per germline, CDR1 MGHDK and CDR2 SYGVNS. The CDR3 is CASSGGASGNTIYF. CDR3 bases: TGTGCCAGCAGTGGTGGGGCTTCTGGAAACACCATATATTTT.

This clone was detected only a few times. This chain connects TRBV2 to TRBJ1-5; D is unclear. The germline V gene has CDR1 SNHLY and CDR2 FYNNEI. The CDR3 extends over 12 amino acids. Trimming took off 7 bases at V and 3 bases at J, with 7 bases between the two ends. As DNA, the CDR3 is TGTGCCAGCAACACAGACAATCAGCCCCAGCATTTT. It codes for CASNTDNQPQHF.